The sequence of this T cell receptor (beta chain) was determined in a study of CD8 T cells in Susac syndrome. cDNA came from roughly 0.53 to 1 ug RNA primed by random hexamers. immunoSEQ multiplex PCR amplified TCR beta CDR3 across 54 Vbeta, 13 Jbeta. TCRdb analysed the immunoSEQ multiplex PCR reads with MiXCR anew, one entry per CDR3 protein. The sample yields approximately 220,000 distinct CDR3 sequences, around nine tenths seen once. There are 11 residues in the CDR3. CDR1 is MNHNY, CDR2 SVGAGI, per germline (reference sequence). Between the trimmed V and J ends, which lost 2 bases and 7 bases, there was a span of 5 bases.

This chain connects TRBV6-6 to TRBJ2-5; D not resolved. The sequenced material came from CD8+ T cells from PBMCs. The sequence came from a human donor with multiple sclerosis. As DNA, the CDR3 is TGTGCCAGCAGTTACGGTGGGACCCAGTACTTC. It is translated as CASSYGGTQYF.